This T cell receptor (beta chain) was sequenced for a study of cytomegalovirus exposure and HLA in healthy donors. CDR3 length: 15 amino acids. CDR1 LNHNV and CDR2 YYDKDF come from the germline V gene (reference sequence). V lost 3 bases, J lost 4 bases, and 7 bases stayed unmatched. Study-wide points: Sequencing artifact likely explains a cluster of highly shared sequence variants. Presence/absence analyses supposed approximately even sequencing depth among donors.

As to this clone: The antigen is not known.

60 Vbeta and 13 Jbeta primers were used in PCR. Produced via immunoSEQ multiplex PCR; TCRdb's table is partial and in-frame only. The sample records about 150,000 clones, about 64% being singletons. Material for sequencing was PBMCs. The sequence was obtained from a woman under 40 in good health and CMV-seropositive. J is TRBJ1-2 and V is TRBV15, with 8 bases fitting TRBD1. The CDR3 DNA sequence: TGTGCCACCAGCAGGGACAGGGATCGGGTCTATGGCTACACCTTC. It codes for CATSRDRDRVYGYTF.